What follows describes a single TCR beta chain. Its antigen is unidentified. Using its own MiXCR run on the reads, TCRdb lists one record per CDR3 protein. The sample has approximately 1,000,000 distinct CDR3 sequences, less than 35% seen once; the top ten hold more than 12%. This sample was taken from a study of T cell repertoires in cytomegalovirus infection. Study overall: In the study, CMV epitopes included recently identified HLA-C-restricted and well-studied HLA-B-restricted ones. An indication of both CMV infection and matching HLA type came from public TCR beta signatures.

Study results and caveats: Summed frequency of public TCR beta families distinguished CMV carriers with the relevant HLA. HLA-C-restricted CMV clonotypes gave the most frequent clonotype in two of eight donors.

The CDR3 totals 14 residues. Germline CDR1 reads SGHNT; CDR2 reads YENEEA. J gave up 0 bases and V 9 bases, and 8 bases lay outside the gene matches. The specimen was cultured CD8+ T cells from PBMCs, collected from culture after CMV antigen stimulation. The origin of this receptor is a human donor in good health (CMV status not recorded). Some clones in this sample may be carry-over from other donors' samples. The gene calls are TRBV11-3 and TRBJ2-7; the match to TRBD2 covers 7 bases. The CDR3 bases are TGTGCCAGGAACATCCGGGACTACTCCTACGAGCAGTACTTC. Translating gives CARNIRDYSYEQYF.